The clone carrying this TCR beta chain was counted many times. This record belongs to a study of T-cell reconstitution after alpha-beta-depleted transplantation in children. CDR1 SEHNR and CDR2 FQNEAQ come from the germline V gene (reference sequence). The V segment lost 4 bases and the J segment 0 bases; nucleotides outside the gene matches: 5. This CDR3 spans 16 amino acids. Unique molecular identifiers were used to barcode this TCRbeta library. TCRdb fed the PCR reads into MiXCR, producing one record per CDR3 protein. The table lists a few hundred thousand distinct CDR3 sequences, 9.7% of them singletons.

V usage is TRBV7-9 and J usage is TRBJ2-2; 7 bases map to TRBD1. This specimen consisted of PBMCs from the stem cell graft donor, obtained from the stem cell graft. This TCR was recovered from a human donor who donated a stem cell graft to a child with SCID. The CDR3 coding sequence is TGTGCCAGCAGCTCGTACAGGGGAGCGAACACCGGGGAGCTGTTTTTT. It encodes CASSSYRGANTGELFF. Drawing the rest from reference TRBV7-9 and TRBJ2-2, the complete variable domain is DTGVSQNPRHKITKRGQNVTFRCDPISEHNRLYWYRQTLGQGPEFLTYFQNEAQLEKSRLLSDRFSAERPKGSFSTLEIQRTEQGDSAMYLCASSSYRGANTGELFFGEGSRLTVL.